This entry lists 6 T cell receptor beta chains sequenced from one sample in a study of blood T cell repertoires in COVID-19. Here immunoSEQ multiplex PCR was the method, and the copy in TCRdb shows in-frame clones only, minus some. The sample lists some 160,000 clones; about 90% were seen once. What was sequenced was peripheral blood. The receptors derive from a man aged 55 to 70 with acute or convalescent COVID-19.

This chain connects TRBV4-1 to TRBJ2-3; 10 positions match TRBD1. V trimming: 5 bases; J trimming: 6 bases; junction bases outside the gene matches: 8. Germline-derived CDR1 and CDR2 are MGHRA and YSYEKL. This CDR3 has 15 residues. CDR3 residues: CASSFRGTGEDTQYF. The CDR3 nucleotides read TGCGCCAGCAGCTTCCGCGGGACAGGGGAGGATACGCAGTATTTT.

This chain links TRBV7-2 with TRBJ2-1; possible D gene TRBD1, 6 bases. V was cut by 5 bases and J by 0 bases, with 11 bases left in between. Germline lookup yields CDR1 SGHTA and CDR2 FQGNSA. This CDR3 comprises 15 residues. Here the CDR3 DNA reads TGTGCCAGCAGCCCCGAGACAGGCTCCTACAATGAGCAGTTCTTC. It is translated as CASSPETGSYNEQFF.

This clone was seen a handful of times. The CDR3 is CASSYRWGGVNEQFF. The CDR3 DNA sequence: TGTGCCAGCAGTTATCGATGGGGGGGCGTGAATGAGCAGTTCTTC. The J gene is TRBJ2-1, the V gene TRBV28; D is possibly TRBD2 (7 bases). Germline loops: CDR1 MDHEN, CDR2 SYDVKM. Trimming stripped 4 bases from V and 7 bases from J, with 17 bases between. This CDR3 has 15 amino acids.

The chain combines TRBV21-1 with TRBJ1-6; the table gives TRBD1 as D, unverified against the DNA. TRBV21-1 corresponds to a pseudogene. CDR3 length equals 20 residues. Here the CDR3 DNA reads TGTGCCAGCAGCAAAGCTTACGACAGGGGCCCCTGCTCCTATAATTCACCCCTCCACTTT. It yields the protein CASSKAYDRGPCSYNSPLHF.

V usage is TRBV5-1 and J usage is TRBJ1-2; unclear D gene. CDR1 is SGHRS and CDR2 is YFSETQ in the germline V gene. The CDR3 totals 14 residues. Trimming shortened V by 4 bases and J by 8 bases, and 18 bases separated the two germline ends. The CDR3 DNA follows: TGCGCCAGCAGCGCCTGGTCGGGGTTGGAGGGCTACACCTTC. Amino acids: CASSAWSGLEGYTF.

This sequence joins TRBV11-2 and TRBJ1-6; TRBD1 aligns across 12 bases. V gave up 5 bases and J gave up 10 bases; unmatched junction bases: 9. The germline CDR1 and CDR2 sequences are SGHAT and FQNNGV. This CDR3 has 16 residues. The CDR3, as DNA: TGTGCCAGCAGCCGCCAGGGACAGGGGGCAGGCTCACCCCTCCACTTT. This encodes CASSRQGQGAGSPLHF.